Below are 11 T cell receptor beta chains sequenced from a single sample in a study of shared clonotypes between healthy human individuals. Some clones are missing from TCRdb's copy, which holds only in-frame ones; the method was immunoSEQ multiplex PCR. This sample has about 380,000 clones; around 96% occur once, and the top ten carry approximately 0.3%. Sequencing was performed on memory CD8+ T cells sorted from blood. Subset denoted: CD45RO+ cells pooled with CCR7-negative TemRA cells. The receptor set was obtained from a man aged 25-45 years in good health.

The chain links TRBV5-4 to TRBJ2-2, with TRBD1 identical over 8 bases. The length of the CDR3 is 13 residues. In germline, CDR1 is SGHNT, CDR2 YYREEE (reference sequence). The V and J ends lost 4 bases and 6 bases, in that order; junction bases with no gene match: 2. CDR3 residues: CASSPTGAGELFF. CDR3 bases: TGTGCCAGCAGCCCGACAGGGGCCGGGGAGCTGTTTTTT.

The chain employs TRBV4-1 and TRBJ1-5; D is unresolved. The CDR3 runs 14 residues. V was clipped by 0 bases and J by 2 bases, with 5 bases between them. Looked up from germline, CDR1 is MGHRA and CDR2 is YSYEKL. The chain's CDR3 is CASSQDPGNQPQHF. CDR3 DNA sequence: TGCGCCAGCAGCCAAGACCCCGGCAATCAGCCCCAGCATTTT.

The rearrangement links TRBV19 to TRBJ2-7; tentative D call: TRBD2 (5 bases). Germline lookup yields CDR1 LNHDA and CDR2 SQIVND (reference sequence). V lost 7 bases and J 6 bases, leaving 34 bases between the germline ends. The CDR3 totals 19 residues. CDR3 sequence (DNA): TGTGCCAGTATCCCCCACCCCCCACTACTAGTTTTAGGGTCTGCCGAGCAGTACTTC. This codes for CASIPHPPLLVLGSAEQYF.

V usage is TRBV11-2 and J usage is TRBJ2-7; D is undetermined. Germline V gene sequence: CDR1 SGHAT, CDR2 FQNNGV. The CDR3 is 11 residues long. V dropped 3 bases and J dropped 0 bases, with 0 bases sitting between them. CDR3 loop: CASSFSYEQYF. In DNA form, the CDR3 reads TGTGCCAGCAGCTTCTCCTACGAGCAGTACTTC.

This CDR3 reads CASSAGRLPDTQYF. In DNA, the CDR3 is TGTGCCAGCAGCGCCGGGCGGTTGCCCGATACGCAGTATTTT. The chain links TRBV9 to TRBJ2-3; D call uncertain. Germline assignment: CDR1 SGDLS and CDR2 YYNGEE. This CDR3 region has 14 residues. Between the trimmed V and J ends, which lost 3 bases and 6 bases, there was a span of 14 bases.

This rearrangement joins TRBV11-2 to TRBJ2-4, with TRBD1 matching 7 bases. J lost 1 base, V lost 1 base, and 10 bases had no gene match. The CDR3 is 18 residues long. The germline gives CDR1 SGHAT, CDR2 FQNNGV. The CDR3 DNA reads as TGTGCCAGCAGCTTAGGGGGATTAAGGGGGCCGGCCAAAAACATTCAGTACTTC. This encodes CASSLGGLRGPAKNIQYF.

This chain joins TRBV27 and TRBJ1-3; the D is unclear. CDR1 and CDR2 from the germline V gene are MNHEY and SMNVEV (reference sequence). Trimming removed 1 base at V and 0 bases at J, with 7 bases between. This CDR3 region has 15 residues. The CDR3 spells CASSLWGGSGNTIYF. The CDR3 DNA follows: TGTGCCAGCAGTTTATGGGGAGGCTCTGGAAACACCATATATTTT.

The chain carries TRBV7-2 and TRBJ2-3; maybe TRBD2 (7 bases). The CDR3 length is 16 residues. Per germline, CDR1 SGHTA and CDR2 FQGNSA. Trimming stripped 2 bases from V and 6 bases from J, with 18 bases between. This CDR3 reads CASSLRGATSWDTQYF. The CDR3 DNA is TGTGCCAGCAGCTTACGGGGGGCTACTAGCTGGGATACGCAGTATTTT. Based on the CDR3 plus reference TRBV7-2 and TRBJ2-3, the full variable domain is GAGVSQSPSNKVTEKGKDVELRCDPISGHTALYWYRQSLGQGLEFLIYFQGNSAPDKSGLPSDRFSAERTGGSVSTLTIQRTQQEDSAVYLCASSLRGATSWDTQYFGPGTRLTVL.

The V call is TRBV4-2, the J call TRBJ2-5, with TRBD2 identical over 16 bases. The CDR3 length is 20 residues. Germline lookup yields CDR1 LGHNA and CDR2 YNFKEQ. Losses at the gene ends were 1 base for V and 6 bases for J; bases not matched to a gene: 14. CDR3 coding DNA: TGTGCCAGCAGCCAAGGCTACACCGGGACTAGCGGGAGGGCCACGAAGACCCAGTACTTC. Translation gives CASSQGYTGTSGRATKTQYF.

The V gene is TRBV18, the J gene TRBJ1-1; perhaps TRBD1 as D (6 bases). Germline CDR1 reads KGHSH; CDR2 reads LQKENI. Trimming cost V 6 bases and J 1 base, with 9 bases left between them. The CDR3 extends over 13 amino acids. In DNA form, the CDR3 reads TGTGCCAGCTCTCAGACAGGGAACACTGAAGCTTTCTTT. Translated: CASSQTGNTEAFF.

This chain joins TRBV28 and TRBJ2-7, with 9 bases matching TRBD2. The CDR3 is made up of 15 amino acids. With 3 bases clipped from V and 4 bases from J, the junction kept 7 bases outside the gene matches. Germline lookup yields CDR1 MDHEN and CDR2 SYDVKM. This CDR3 reads CASSFMAGGWYEQYF. The CDR3 DNA is TGTGCCAGCAGTTTCATGGCGGGAGGGTGGTACGAGCAGTACTTC.